A single sample gave rise to the 17 T cell receptor beta chains below, sequenced in a study of T cell responses to AZD1222 COVID-19 vaccine. TCRdb's copy holds only in-frame clones and misses some; the assay was immunoSEQ multiplex PCR. This sample has 130,000 or so clones, with 80% to 95% found just once. Material: peripheral blood, obtained 28 days after the second AZD1222 dose. These receptors came from an adult who received the AZD1222 COVID-19 vaccine.

V is TRBV24-1 and J is TRBJ2-5; 11 bases line up with TRBD2. After removal of 4 bases from V and 2 bases from J, the junction contained 5 bases not matched to a gene. Germline V gene sequence: CDR1 KGHDR, CDR2 SFDVKD. CDR3 length: 16 amino acids. The CDR3: CATSDPGLAGQETQYF. Here the CDR3 DNA reads TGTGCCACCAGTGACCCTGGACTAGCGGGTCAAGAGACCCAGTACTTC.

The V call is TRBV5-1, the J call TRBJ2-3; 8 nucleotides agree with TRBD2. V was clipped by 0 bases and J by 0 bases; unmatched bases: 3. CDR3 length equals 16 residues. From germline, CDR1 is SGHRS and CDR2 YFSETQ. CDR3 DNA sequence: TGCGCCAGCAGCTTGGGACTAGCGCTTAGCACAGATACGCAGTATTTT. As protein: CASSLGLALSTDTQYF. The full variable domain, rest sourced from reference TRBV5-1 and TRBJ2-3, is KAGVTQTPRYLIKTRGQQVTLSCSPISGHRSVSWYQQTPGQGLQFLFEYFSETQRNKGNFPGRFSGRQFSNSRSEMNVSTLELGDSALYLCASSLGLALSTDTQYFGPGTRLTVL.

This clone appeared a single time. The chain is built from TRBV18 and TRBJ2-7; TRBD2 matches 11 bases. V was pared by 5 bases and J by 2 bases, with 2 bases of the junction left unmatched. The CDR3 length is 14 residues. In germline, CDR1 is KGHSH, CDR2 LQKENI. The chain's CDR3 is CASSFSGGAYEQYF. In DNA form, the CDR3 reads TGTGCCAGCTCATTTAGCGGGGGGGCCTACGAGCAGTACTTC.

This clone was observed a single time. This chain uses TRBV7-6 with TRBJ2-6; unclear D gene. CDR3 length equals 15 residues. CDR1 is SGHVS and CDR2 is FNYEAQ in the germline V gene. V lost 1 base, J lost 4 bases, and 8 bases lay in between. The CDR3 here is CASSLGTLGANVLTF. CDR3 in DNA: TGTGCCAGCAGCTTAGGTACATTGGGGGCCAACGTCCTGACTTTC.

J is TRBJ2-7 and V is TRBV11-1; D is unclear. The V end lost 2 bases, the J end lost 2 bases, and 13 bases lay between the germline ends. CDR3 length equals 15 residues. Per the germline V gene, CDR1 is SGHAT and CDR2 is FQDESV (reference sequence). CDR3 loop: CASSLRAAPAYEQYF. DNA for the CDR3: TGTGCCAGCAGCTTACGGGCAGCCCCGGCCTACGAGCAGTACTTC.

The V and J genes are TRBV2 and TRBJ2-7, with D uncertain. The CDR3 extends over 11 amino acids. The germline V and J ends were trimmed by 7 bases and 5 bases, with 9 bases remaining between them. CDR1 SNHLY and CDR2 FYNNEI come from the germline V gene. The DNA for the CDR3 is TGTGCCAGCACAGCGCCCGACGAGCAGTACTTC. Residues: CASTAPDEQYF.

This sequence joins TRBV19 and TRBJ1-4, with TRBD1 matching over 7 bases. V shed 5 bases, J shed 2 bases, and the junction held 8 bases outside the gene matches. CDR3 length: 16 amino acids. Germline CDR1 is LNHDA and CDR2 is SQIVND (reference sequence). CDR3 in DNA: TGTGCCAGTAGTCGTACAGGGACAGTTACTAATGAAAAACTGTTTTTT. Protein: CASSRTGTVTNEKLFF.

The gene calls are TRBV9 and TRBJ2-5; D possibly corresponds to TRBD2 (6 bases). Trimming removed 3 bases at V and 4 bases at J, with 10 bases between. The CDR3 runs to 13 residues. Germline V gene data show CDR1 as SGDLS and CDR2 as YYNGEE. The CDR3 reads CASSAQAGETQYF. DNA of the CDR3: TGTGCCAGCAGCGCGCAAGCGGGAGAGACCCAGTACTTC.

This chain links TRBV7-2 with TRBJ1-5; 7 bases map to TRBD1. Germline V gives CDR1 SGHTA, CDR2 FQGNSA. The CDR3 loop spans 17 amino acids. The V segment lost 4 bases and the J segment 2 bases; nucleotides outside the gene matches: 11. In nucleotides, the CDR3 is TGTGCCAGCAGCTCTAGCCTTGACAGGGTTGGCAATCAGCCCCAGCATTTT. The encoded protein is CASSSSLDRVGNQPQHF.

CDR3 bases: TGTGCCAGCAGTGAACAGGGTTTGGCCCAGCCCCAGCATTTT. Translating it yields CASSEQGLAQPQHF. The rearrangement uses TRBV2 and TRBJ1-5; tentative D call: TRBD1 (5 bases). Trimming removed 2 bases from V and 7 bases from J, with 12 bases in between. The CDR3 runs to 14 residues. Germline CDR1 and CDR2: SNHLY and FYNNEI.

This chain uses TRBV4-3 with TRBJ1-2, with D possibly being TRBD1 (6 bases). V dropped 0 bases and J dropped 4 bases, with 12 bases sitting between them. The CDR3 spans 15 residues. In germline, CDR1 is LGHNA, CDR2 YSLEER. CDR3 loop: CASSQDSRGAYGYTF. CDR3 DNA: TGCGCCAGCAGCCAAGATAGTCGGGGGGCCTATGGCTACACCTTC.

The rearrangement joins TRBV29-1 to TRBJ2-1; D unresolved. The CDR3 is 13 amino acids. With 4 bases removed from V and 6 bases from J, the gap between germline ends came to 13 bases. Germline values: CDR1 SQVTM, CDR2 ANQGSEA. DNA of the CDR3: TGCAGCGTTGTACGCTCAATCGGCAATGAGCAGTTCTTC. Protein product: CSVVRSIGNEQFF.

The gene calls are TRBV30 and TRBJ1-6, with D uncertain. V was pared by 0 bases and J by 0 bases, with 6 bases between. Germline V gene data show CDR1 as GTSNPN and CDR2 as SVGIG (reference sequence). The CDR3 runs to 15 residues. As DNA, the CDR3 is TGTGCCTGGAGTGTGGGGAGCTCCTATAATTCACCCCTCCACTTT. Translated: CAWSVGSSYNSPLHF.

The J gene is TRBJ2-1, the V gene TRBV12-3 or TRBV12-4, with unresolved D. The V and J ends lost 7 bases and 3 bases respectively, with 7 bases between them. This CDR3 has 12 amino acids. CDR3 in DNA: TGTGCCAGCACCCAAAACTACAATGAGCAGTTCTTC. Translation: CASTQNYNEQFF.

Details on this clone: Other DNA variants within this sample encode the same CDR3. The V and J genes are TRBV19 and TRBJ1-2, with 7 bases fitting TRBD1. This CDR3 is 13 amino acids long. Germline V CDR1 and CDR2: LNHDA, SQIVND (reference sequence). The V gene end was trimmed by 4 bases and the J gene end by 4 bases; junction bases not matched to a gene: 3. Here the CDR3 DNA reads TGTGCCAGTAGTAGGGACAGTCTCTATGGCTACACCTTC. Translation: CASSRDSLYGYTF.

V is TRBV5-5 and J is TRBJ2-3; D is perhaps TRBD1 or TRBD2 (6 bases each). The CDR3 length is 16 residues. V gave up 4 bases and J gave up 0 bases, with 15 bases separating them. CDR1 and CDR2 from the germline V gene are SGHKS and YYEKEE (reference sequence). For the CDR3, the DNA is TGTGCCAGCAGCCCCCCGGGGGCCCTTAGCACAGATACGCAGTATTTT. It translates to CASSPPGALSTDTQYF.

The J gene is TRBJ2-5, the V gene TRBV21-1; the DNA was not used to check the table's D call, TRBD1. TRBV21-1 is deemed a pseudogene. This CDR3 has 14 residues. CDR3 sequence (DNA): TGTGCCAGCAGCAAAGGGGGCGGAAGGGAGACCCAGTACTTC. Translation gives CASSKGGGRETQYF.